These 21 T cell receptor beta chains were all obtained from the same sample, sequenced in a study of blood T cells in healthy people across ages. The authors ran a second PCR of roughly 6 to 12 cycles using a sample-barcoded 5' primer and a J-beta primer mix. TCRdb itself ran the 5' RACE reads through MiXCR, one entry per CDR3 protein. The sample comprises about 1.4 million distinct CDR3 sequences, almost 60% of which are singletons, and 6.5% to 8.5% rests with the top ten. Sequencing was carried out using blood. The source is a man between 18 and 35 years old in good health.

This clonotype appeared once. This chain joins TRBV12-3 or TRBV12-4 and TRBJ2-3, with 9 bases aligning to TRBD1. V trimming: 6 bases; J trimming: 0 bases; junction bases outside the gene matches: 10. The CDR3 extends over 17 amino acids. The CDR3 spells CASSKGTGTLSTDTQYF. Here the CDR3 DNA reads TGTGCCAGCAGCAAAGGGACAGGGACTCTTAGCACAGATACGCAGTATTTT.

This sequence joins TRBV27 and TRBJ2-1, with D possibly matching TRBD1 (6 bases). V dropped 1 base and J dropped 0 bases, with 10 bases sitting between them. The germline V gene encodes CDR1 MNHEY and CDR2 SMNVEV (reference sequence). The CDR3 consists of 16 residues. Here the CDR3 reads CASSLYLGGSYNEQFF. The CDR3 region has the DNA TGTGCCAGCAGTTTATATCTAGGGGGCTCCTACAATGAGCAGTTCTTC.

The chain is built from TRBV7-9 and TRBJ2-7; 7 nucleotides agree with TRBD1. The trim removed 7 bases at V and 4 bases at J, leaving 10 bases unmatched. Germline CDR1 SEHNR, CDR2 FQNEAQ (reference sequence). The CDR3 runs to 14 residues. For the CDR3, the DNA is TGTGCCAGCAACCGACAGGGAAGTGTGTACGAGCAGTACTTC. Translation gives CASNRQGSVYEQYF.

The chain is built from TRBV9 and TRBJ2-7, with D maybe TRBD1 (6 bases). V gave up 3 bases and J gave up 6 bases, with 19 bases separating them. CDR3 length: 15 amino acids. The germline V gene encodes CDR1 SGDLS and CDR2 YYNGEE. CDR3 loop: CASSARQVPLGEQYF. In DNA form, the CDR3 reads TGTGCCAGCAGCGCCCGACAGGTTCCCCTTGGCGAGCAGTACTTC.

This clonotype was observed a few times. This chain uses TRBV28 with TRBJ1-6; a possible D gene is TRBD1 (5 bases). V was trimmed by 3 bases and J by 10 bases, leaving 13 bases between them. Germline lookup yields CDR1 MDHEN and CDR2 SYDVKM. The CDR3 totals 14 residues. CDR3: CASSLDRQISPLHF. CDR3 DNA sequence: TGTGCCAGCAGTTTGGACCGACAGATCTCACCCCTCCACTTT.

The gene calls are TRBV7-6 and TRBJ2-1; 11 bases are a match to TRBD2. V dropped 5 bases and J dropped 1; count of bases not matched to a gene: 4. Germline CDR1 is SGHVS and CDR2 is FNYEAQ. CDR3 size: 16 residues. CDR3 region: CASSVGTSGSYNEQFF. The DNA for the CDR3 is TGTGCCAGCAGCGTCGGGACTAGCGGATCCTACAATGAGCAGTTCTTC.

There are a few counts of this clonotype. This chain uses TRBV20-1 with TRBJ2-1, with a weak D call TRBD1 (7 bases). Trimming shortened V by 3 bases and J by 0 bases, and 12 bases separated the two germline ends. From germline, CDR1 is DFQATT and CDR2 SNEGSKA (reference sequence). The CDR3 extends over 15 amino acids. The CDR3: CSARSGDSSYNEQFF. CDR3 in DNA: TGCAGTGCTAGGTCGGGGGACAGCTCCTACAATGAGCAGTTCTTC.

V usage is TRBV4-3 and J usage is TRBJ2-6, with D hard to call. Trimming stripped 0 bases from V and 0 bases from J, with 6 bases between. Germline V lookup: CDR1 LGHNA, CDR2 YSLEER. The CDR3 is made up of 16 amino acids. CDR3 amino acids: CASSQDRLSGANVLTF. The CDR3 bases are TGCGCCAGCAGCCAAGATCGGCTCTCTGGGGCCAACGTCCTGACTTTC.

In this sample, this clonotype turned up a few times. The chain couples TRBV29-1 to TRBJ2-1; 13 bases are shared with TRBD2. Germline lookup yields CDR1 SQVTM and CDR2 ANQGSEA. This CDR3 region has 17 residues. J lost 8 bases, V lost 4 bases, and 14 bases had no gene match. The chain's CDR3 is CSVGGTSGASLDDEQFF. Written as DNA, the CDR3 is TGCAGCGTTGGTGGGACTAGCGGGGCCTCCCTGGACGATGAGCAGTTCTTC.

This clonotype was recorded a few times. The chain links TRBV6-2 or TRBV6-3 to TRBJ2-1; 11 positions agree with TRBD2. This CDR3 spans 19 amino acids. The V gene's germline CDR1 is MNHEY and CDR2 SVGEGT. V was pared by 0 bases and J by 0 bases, with 7 bases of the junction left unmatched. The CDR3 DNA follows: TGTGCCAGCAGTTACTCAAGTCTAGCGGGAGGCTCCTCCTACAATGAGCAGTTCTTC. Its protein is CASSYSSLAGGSSYNEQFF.

A note on this clonotype: Compared with germline, one end of the junction differs, possibly owing to a read error. The chain carries TRBV24-1 and TRBJ2-1; 12 positions agree with TRBD1. The CDR3 covers 13 residues. CDR1 is KGHDR and CDR2 is SFDVKD in the germline V gene. This chain's CDR3 is CVTRGTGGDEQFF. The CDR3 DNA reads TGTGTCACCAGAGGGACAGGGGGCGATGAGCAGTTCTTC.

This clonotype occurred once. The chain is built from TRBV7-9 and TRBJ1-2; a weak D match, TRBD1 (5 bases). V gave up 3 bases and J gave up 3 bases, with 11 bases separating them. Looked up from germline, CDR1 is SEHNR and CDR2 is FQNEAQ (reference sequence). This CDR3 comprises 14 residues. The CDR3 spells CASSFGEGHYGYTF. CDR3 coding DNA: TGTGCCAGCAGCTTCGGGGAGGGGCACTATGGCTACACCTTC.

This clonotype was seen only once. The rearrangement links TRBV6-6 to TRBJ1-2; TRBD1 matches at 8 bases. CDR1 is MNHNY, CDR2 SVGAGI, per germline (reference sequence). V shed 2 bases and J 6 bases; nucleotides not matched to a gene: 11. This CDR3 is built from 16 residues. The chain's CDR3 is CASSYPWDRQGNGYTF. In DNA form, the CDR3 reads TGTGCCAGCAGTTACCCGTGGGACAGACAGGGGAATGGCTACACCTTC.

The chain is built from TRBV5-1 and TRBJ2-1; a possible D gene is TRBD1 (6 bases). CDR1 is SGHRS, CDR2 YFSETQ, per germline. Trimming stripped 4 bases from V and 8 bases from J, with 10 bases between. The CDR3 is made up of 12 amino acids. CDR3 nucleotides: TGCGCCAGCAGCGAGGACAGCCATGAGCAGTTCTTC. It encodes CASSEDSHEQFF.

This clonotype was counted only a few times. The chain couples TRBV15 to TRBJ2-3; a possible D gene is TRBD2 (6 bases). CDR1 LNHNV and CDR2 YYDKDF come from the germline V gene (reference sequence). Trimming left V 0 bases short and J 9 bases short, with 16 bases between. The CDR3 totals 15 residues. The CDR3 loop reads CATSRDRSGRSTQYF. The DNA for the CDR3 is TGTGCCACCAGCAGAGATAGGTCAGGGAGGTCCACGCAGTATTTT. Using reference TRBV15 and TRBJ2-3 for the parts outside the CDR3, the full variable domain is DAMVIQNPRYQVTQFGKPVTLSCSQTLNHNVMYWYQQKSSQAPKLLFHYYDKDFNNEADTPDNFQSRRPNTSFCFLDIRSPGLGDTAMYLCATSRDRSGRSTQYFGPGTRLTVL.

In its sample, this clonotype was seen a few times. The chain joins TRBV7-2 to TRBJ2-3; D remains ambiguous. The V gene's germline CDR1 is SGHTA and CDR2 FQGNSA. Trimming removed 1 base from V and 2 bases from J, with 7 bases in between. The CDR3 has 14 amino acids. The CDR3: CASSLGSPTDTQYF. The CDR3 bases are TGTGCCAGCAGCTTAGGCAGTCCCACAGATACGCAGTATTTT. The whole variable domain, remainder taken from reference TRBV7-2 and TRBJ2-3, is GAGVSQSPSNKVTEKGKDVELRCDPISGHTALYWYRQSLGQGLEFLIYFQGNSAPDKSGLPSDRFSAERTGGSVSTLTIQRTQQEDSAVYLCASSLGSPTDTQYFGPGTRLTVL.

This clonotype turned up a few times. The genes are TRBV20-1 and TRBJ2-3; the match to TRBD2 covers 10 bases. Germline CDR1 DFQATT, CDR2 SNEGSKA (reference sequence). The V segment lost 3 bases and the J segment 0 bases; nucleotides outside the gene matches: 3. This CDR3 is 15 amino acids long. The CDR3 bases are TGCAGTGCTAGTGGACTAGCGGCTAGCACAGATACGCAGTATTTT. As protein: CSASGLAASTDTQYF.

DNA of the CDR3: TGTGCCAGCAGTTACTCCCCTTATAACACTGAAGCTTTCTTT. Residues: CASSYSPYNTEAFF. The chain uses TRBV6-5 and TRBJ1-1; no clear D. V lost 0 bases and J 2 bases, leaving 7 bases between the germline ends. Germline V CDR1 and CDR2: MNHEY, SVGAGI. The CDR3 is 14 amino acids.

The rearrangement joins TRBV29-1 to TRBJ2-7; D is perhaps TRBD1 (5 bases). Deletions cut 4 bases from V and 3 bases from J, with 13 bases between. The CDR3 length is 13 residues. Germline V gene lookup returns CDR1 SQVTM and CDR2 ANQGSEA. The CDR3 DNA follows: TGCAGCGTTGTTCTGGGCAGGGTCTACGAGCAGTACTTC. Its protein is CSVVLGRVYEQYF.

V and J are TRBV28 and TRBJ2-5; D is possibly TRBD2 (5 bases). Germline assignment: CDR1 MDHEN and CDR2 SYDVKM. Trimming removed 2 bases at V and 2 bases at J, with 15 bases between. This CDR3 spans 16 amino acids. The CDR3 spells CASSLPRTQLQETQYF. The CDR3 DNA sequence: TGTGCCAGCAGTTTACCCCGGACTCAGCTTCAAGAGACCCAGTACTTC.

V and J are TRBV27 and TRBJ2-1; D is possibly TRBD2 (5 bases). Trimming removed 6 bases from V and 0 bases from J, with 12 bases in between. The CDR3 loop spans 15 amino acids. Germline CDR1 is MNHEY and CDR2 is SMNVEV (reference sequence). CDR3 DNA sequence: TGTGCCAGCAGATGGGGAGTTAACTCCTACAATGAGCAGTTCTTC. Protein product: CASRWGVNSYNEQFF.